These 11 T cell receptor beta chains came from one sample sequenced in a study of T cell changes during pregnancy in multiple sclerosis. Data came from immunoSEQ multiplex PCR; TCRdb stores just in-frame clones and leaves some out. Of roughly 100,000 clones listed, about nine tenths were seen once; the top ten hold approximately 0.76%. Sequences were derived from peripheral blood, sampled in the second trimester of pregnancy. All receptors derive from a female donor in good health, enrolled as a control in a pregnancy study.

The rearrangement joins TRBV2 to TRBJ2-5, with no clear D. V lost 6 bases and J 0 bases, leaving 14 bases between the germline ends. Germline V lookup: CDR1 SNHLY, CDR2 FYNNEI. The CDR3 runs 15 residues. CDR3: CASSPVGAYQETQYF. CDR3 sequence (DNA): TGTGCCAGCAGCCCAGTGGGCGCGTACCAAGAGACCCAGTACTTC.

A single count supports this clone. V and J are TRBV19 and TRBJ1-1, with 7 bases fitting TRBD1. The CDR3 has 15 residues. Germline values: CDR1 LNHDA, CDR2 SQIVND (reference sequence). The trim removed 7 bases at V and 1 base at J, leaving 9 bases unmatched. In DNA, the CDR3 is TGTGCCAGTATTCCAGGAAGGGGGCCGAACACTGAAGCTTTCTTT. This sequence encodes CASIPGRGPNTEAFF. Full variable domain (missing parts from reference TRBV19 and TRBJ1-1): DGGITQSPKYLFRKEGQNVTLSCEQNLNHDAMYWYRQDPGQGLRLIYYSQIVNDFQKGDIAEGYSVSREKKESFPLTVTSAQKNPTAFYLCASIPGRGPNTEAFFGQGTRLTVV.

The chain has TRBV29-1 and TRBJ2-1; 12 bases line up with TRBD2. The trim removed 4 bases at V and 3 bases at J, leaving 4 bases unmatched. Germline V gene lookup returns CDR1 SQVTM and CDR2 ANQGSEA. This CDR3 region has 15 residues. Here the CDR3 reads CSVVLAGGIYNEQFF. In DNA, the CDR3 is TGCAGCGTTGTTCTAGCGGGGGGGATCTACAATGAGCAGTTCTTC.

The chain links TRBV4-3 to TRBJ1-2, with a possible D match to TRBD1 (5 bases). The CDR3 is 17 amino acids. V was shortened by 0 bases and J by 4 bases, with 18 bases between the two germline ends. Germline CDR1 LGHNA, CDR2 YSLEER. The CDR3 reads CASSQDRLAGRSYGYTF. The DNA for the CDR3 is TGCGCCAGCAGCCAAGATAGGTTGGCAGGGAGGAGCTATGGCTACACCTTC.

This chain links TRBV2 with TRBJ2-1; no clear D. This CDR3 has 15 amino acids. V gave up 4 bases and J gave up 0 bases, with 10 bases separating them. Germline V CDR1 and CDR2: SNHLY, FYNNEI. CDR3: CASSGQQSSYNEQFF. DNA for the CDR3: TGTGCCAGCAGTGGTCAACAGAGCTCCTACAATGAGCAGTTCTTC.

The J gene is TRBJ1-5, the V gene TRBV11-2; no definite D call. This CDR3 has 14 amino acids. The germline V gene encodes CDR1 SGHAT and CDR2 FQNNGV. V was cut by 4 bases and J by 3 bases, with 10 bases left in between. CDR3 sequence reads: CASSYGGPNQPQHF. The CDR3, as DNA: TGTGCCAGCAGCTACGGCGGGCCCAATCAGCCCCAGCATTTT. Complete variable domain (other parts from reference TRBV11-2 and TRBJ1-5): EAGVAQSPRYKIIEKRQSVAFWCNPISGHATLYWYQQILGQGPKLLIQFQNNGVVDDSQLPKDRFSAERLKGVDSTLKIQPAKLEDSAVYLCASSYGGPNQPQHFGDGTRLSIL.

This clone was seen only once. The CDR3 DNA sequence: TGTGCCAGCAGCCAAGATCCAAGCGGGGGTTGGACCGGGGAGCTGTTTTTT. It translates to CASSQDPSGGWTGELFF. This chain joins TRBV4-2 and TRBJ2-2; 8 bases are shared with TRBD2. With 0 bases clipped from V and 5 bases from J, the junction kept 8 bases outside the gene matches. In germline, CDR1 is LGHNA, CDR2 YNFKEQ. The CDR3 runs to 17 residues.

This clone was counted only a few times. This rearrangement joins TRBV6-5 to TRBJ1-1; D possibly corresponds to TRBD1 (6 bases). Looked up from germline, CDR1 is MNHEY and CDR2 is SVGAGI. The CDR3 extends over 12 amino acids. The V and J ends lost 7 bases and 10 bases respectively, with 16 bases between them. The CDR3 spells CASTDVGAGAFF. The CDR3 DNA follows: TGTGCCAGCACCGACGTGGGGGCAGGAGCTTTCTTT.

CDR3 region: CASSLRGRANYGYTF. The CDR3, as DNA: TGCGCCAGCAGCTTGCGGGGAAGAGCTAACTATGGCTACACCTTC. The gene calls are TRBV5-1 and TRBJ1-2; D is ambiguous. This CDR3 region has 15 residues. V lost 1 base and J lost 0, with 10 bases in between. Germline V CDR1 and CDR2: SGHRS, YFSETQ.

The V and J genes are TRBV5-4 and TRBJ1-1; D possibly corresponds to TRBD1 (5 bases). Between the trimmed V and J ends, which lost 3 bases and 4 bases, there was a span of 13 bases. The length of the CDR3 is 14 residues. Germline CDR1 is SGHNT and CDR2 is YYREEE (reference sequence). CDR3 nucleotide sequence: TGTGCCAGCAGCTATCAGGGTTCGGTCACTGAAGCTTTCTTT. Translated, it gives CASSYQGSVTEAFF. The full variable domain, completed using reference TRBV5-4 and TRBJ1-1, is ETGVTQSPTHLIKTRGQQVTLRCSSQSGHNTVSWYQQALGQGPQFIFQYYREEENGRGNFPPRFSGLQFPNYSSELNVNALELDDSALYLCASSYQGSVTEAFFGQGTRLTVV.

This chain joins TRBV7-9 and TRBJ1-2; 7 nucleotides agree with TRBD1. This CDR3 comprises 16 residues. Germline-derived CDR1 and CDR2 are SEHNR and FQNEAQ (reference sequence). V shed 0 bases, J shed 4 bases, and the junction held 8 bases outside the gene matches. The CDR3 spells CASSLAVGTDSYGYTF. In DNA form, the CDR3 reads TGTGCCAGCAGCTTAGCGGTCGGGACAGACTCCTATGGCTACACCTTC.